The T cell receptor beta chain under discussion was sequenced for a study of human T cells and chemical hapten exposure. Time point noted: patch test 3, about 24 weeks after DPC sensitization. Treatment: therapeutic diphenylcyclopropenone sensitization with weekly scalp DPC. Prior to each patch test being applied, blood was drawn. Findings of the study overall: The study found expanded TCRs formed significantly more large CDR3 similarity clusters than controls. Unchanged with DPC sensitization were TCRs above 1 in 1000 frequency.

Note on this clonotype: Its matching antigen is unknown.

Library construction involved attaching unique molecular identifiers to individual cDNA molecules, which allowed quantitative, reproducible TCR counting. TCRdb independently ran MiXCR on the RACE reads; one entry per CDR3 protein. The table has about 170,000 distinct CDR3 sequences, 28% seen once. Sample: whole blood, taken in connection with sensitization to the hapten diphenylcyclopropenone (DPC). This sequence was found in a young woman with alopecia areata. Some clones in this sample may be carry-over from other donors' samples.

Written as DNA, the CDR3 is TGCGCCAGCAGCACTACAGGGGCGCTCGGAGAGACCCAGTACTTC. Residues: CASSTTGALGETQYF. The rearrangement uses TRBV5-1 and TRBJ2-5; TRBD1 agrees at 7 bases. Germline CDR1 is SGHRS and CDR2 is YFSETQ. The V segment lost 4 bases and the J segment 4 bases; nucleotides outside the gene matches: 10. The CDR3 is 15 amino acids.